Listed here are 27 T cell receptor beta chains from one sample, sequenced in a study of cytomegalovirus exposure and HLA in healthy donors. Primers: 60 Vbeta forward and 13 Jbeta reverse. Sequencing used immunoSEQ multiplex PCR; TCRdb keeps in-frame clones, though not all of them. The sample lists fewer than 120,000 clones, around 85% occurring once. Specimen: PBMCs. Source of these receptors: a man aged 30 to 45 in good health and CMV-seropositive.

This clone was seen a handful of times. The chain joins TRBV7-9 to TRBJ2-7; 7 nucleotides match TRBD2. From germline, CDR1 is SEHNR and CDR2 FQNEAQ (reference sequence). Trimming removed 5 bases from V and 7 bases from J; junction bases left unmatched: 11. This CDR3 is 14 amino acids long. The CDR3 region has the DNA TGTGCCAGCAGCCCGAAGCGGGACCTCAGGGAGCAGTACTTC. Its protein is CASSPKRDLREQYF.

V is TRBV7-2 and J is TRBJ1-6; D gene uncertain. The germline CDR1 and CDR2 sequences are SGHTA and FQGNSA. With 5 bases removed from V and 4 bases from J, the gap between germline ends came to 9 bases. The CDR3 extends over 14 amino acids. The CDR3 here is CASSPISYNSPLHF. CDR3 coding DNA: TGTGCCAGCAGCCCGATTAGTTATAATTCACCCCTCCACTTT.

J is TRBJ1-5 and V is TRBV2; 7 nucleotides line up with TRBD1. The CDR3 is made up of 15 amino acids. V shed 5 bases, J shed 4 bases, and the junction held 8 bases outside the gene matches. CDR1 is SNHLY and CDR2 is FYNNEI in the germline V gene. The CDR3 bases are TGTGCCAGCAGTTTCGACAGGGTTGAGAATCAGCCCCAGCATTTT. This codes for CASSFDRVENQPQHF. Full variable domain (missing parts from reference TRBV2 and TRBJ1-5): EPEVTQTPSHQVTQMGQEVILRCVPISNHLYFYWYRQILGQKVEFLVSFYNNEISEKSEIFDDQFSVERPDGSNFTLKIRSTKLEDSAMYFCASSFDRVENQPQHFGDGTRLSIL.

The gene calls are TRBV10-3 and TRBJ2-1; 9 positions match TRBD1. CDR1 is ENHRY, CDR2 SYGVKD, per germline. The CDR3 is 14 residues long. J was trimmed by 7 bases and V by 4 bases; bases with no gene match: 5. CDR3 in DNA: TGTGCCATCAGTGCGACAGGGGGTCTTAATGAGCAGTTCTTC. Its protein is CAISATGGLNEQFF.

The chain carries TRBV18 and TRBJ1-2; the match to TRBD1 covers 8 bases. J gave up 8 bases and V 0 bases, and 11 bases lay outside the gene matches. The CDR3 covers 16 residues. The germline gives CDR1 KGHSH, CDR2 LQKENI. Written as DNA, the CDR3 is TGTGCCAGCTCACCACCGACGGTGCAGGGGGCTTACGGCTACACCTTC. Amino acid sequence: CASSPPTVQGAYGYTF.

The chain carries TRBV5-6 and TRBJ1-5; the D gene is possibly TRBD1 (6 bases). The CDR3 totals 15 residues. Per germline, CDR1 SGHDT and CDR2 YYEEEE. V was shortened by 3 bases and J by 4 bases, with 14 bases between the two germline ends. In DNA, the CDR3 is TGTGCCAGCAGCTCCAGGGGCATAGGGAATCAGCCCCAGCATTTT. This gives the protein CASSSRGIGNQPQHF.

CDR3 residues: CASSLERRLETQYF. The CDR3 DNA is TGTGCCAGCAGTTTGGAAAGGAGGCTAGAGACCCAGTACTTC. The chain combines TRBV28 with TRBJ2-5, with TRBD2 as a possible D gene (5 bases). The CDR3 extends over 14 amino acids. Germline CDR1 and CDR2: MDHEN and SYDVKM. The germline V and J ends were trimmed by 3 bases and 4 bases, with 12 bases remaining between them.

This clone occurred once. The chain recombines TRBV5-6 with TRBJ2-1, with 9 positions matching TRBD1. Trimming at V came to 4 bases and at J to 8 bases, leaving 10 bases not matched to a gene. Germline V lookup: CDR1 SGHDT, CDR2 YYEEEE. This CDR3 region has 15 residues. The CDR3 DNA reads TGTGCCAGCAGCGTAGGGACAGGGTCGTTGGATGAGCAGTTCTTC. It codes for CASSVGTGSLDEQFF.

This chain connects TRBV6-5 to TRBJ1-1; D not resolved. Trimming pared 7 bases from V and 1 base from J, leaving 13 bases between. There are 14 residues in the CDR3. Germline CDR1 reads MNHEY; CDR2 reads SVGAGI. The CDR3 is CASTRDPGNTEAFF. The CDR3 DNA reads as TGTGCCAGCACTCGAGACCCGGGGAACACTGAAGCTTTCTTT.

This clone has only a few counts. This chain joins TRBV19 and TRBJ2-7, with 11 positions matching TRBD2. CDR1 is LNHDA and CDR2 is SQIVND in the germline V gene (reference sequence). The CDR3 sequence is 17 residues long. After removal of 0 bases from V and 1 base from J, the junction contained 5 bases not matched to a gene. The CDR3 loop reads CASSIEVTSGVSYEQYF. CDR3 DNA sequence: TGTGCCAGTAGTATAGAAGTGACTAGCGGGGTTTCCTACGAGCAGTACTTC.

V and J are TRBV15 and TRBJ2-3; 9 nucleotides align to TRBD1. The ends lost 1 base at V and 5 bases at J; junction bases unmatched: 4. The V gene's germline CDR1 is LNHNV and CDR2 YYDKDF (reference sequence). The CDR3 length is 15 residues. The CDR3 coding sequence is TGTGCCACCAGCAGAGCCGGGACAGGGCAAGATACGCAGTATTTT. Encoded protein: CATSRAGTGQDTQYF. Drawing the rest from reference TRBV15 and TRBJ2-3, the complete variable domain is DAMVIQNPRYQVTQFGKPVTLSCSQTLNHNVMYWYQQKSSQAPKLLFHYYDKDFNNEADTPDNFQSRRPNTSFCFLDIRSPGLGDTAMYLCATSRAGTGQDTQYFGPGTRLTVL.

In its sample, this clone was seen a few times. This rearrangement joins TRBV5-4 to TRBJ2-7; 9 nucleotides agree with TRBD1. J gave up 5 bases and V 2 bases, and 5 bases lay outside the gene matches. The CDR3 contains 14 residues. Germline lookup yields CDR1 SGHNT and CDR2 YYREEE (reference sequence). The CDR3 loop is CASSFGTGPNEQYF. CDR3 coding DNA: TGTGCCAGCAGCTTTGGGACAGGGCCCAACGAGCAGTACTTC.

CDR3 protein: CASSINPGQATKNIQYF. The CDR3 DNA follows: TGTGCCAGTAGTATTAACCCGGGACAGGCGACCAAAAACATTCAGTACTTC. The chain couples TRBV19 to TRBJ2-4, with 8 bases fitting TRBD1. Losses at the gene ends were 3 bases for V and 2 bases for J; bases not matched to a gene: 9. CDR3 length equals 17 residues. Germline values: CDR1 LNHDA, CDR2 SQIVND (reference sequence). Complete variable domain (other parts from reference TRBV19 and TRBJ2-4): DGGITQSPKYLFRKEGQNVTLSCEQNLNHDAMYWYRQDPGQGLRLIYYSQIVNDFQKGDIAEGYSVSREKKESFPLTVTSAQKNPTAFYLCASSINPGQATKNIQYFGAGTRLSVL.

The gene calls are TRBV9 and TRBJ2-3; TRBD2 is a possible D gene (6 bases). Per the germline V gene, CDR1 is SGDLS and CDR2 is YYNGEE. V shed 4 bases and J shed 3 bases, with 12 bases lying between them. This CDR3 is 14 amino acids long. CDR3 protein: CASSPLLATDTQYF. The CDR3, as DNA: TGTGCCAGCAGCCCCCTACTAGCTACAGATACGCAGTATTTT.

The chain couples TRBV25-1 to TRBJ2-1, with D perhaps matching TRBD2 (7 bases). Trimming took off 9 bases at V and 3 bases at J, with 15 bases between the two ends. CDR1 MGHDK and CDR2 SYGVNS come from the germline V gene. The CDR3 is 14 amino acids. CDR3 region: CASIGGGNYNEQFF. CDR3 bases: TGTGCCAGTATAGGGGGGGGGAACTACAATGAGCAGTTCTTC.

The rearrangement links TRBV6-1 to TRBJ2-2, with a tentative D call TRBD1 (5 bases). Between the trimmed V and J ends, which lost 8 bases and 3 bases, there was a span of 16 bases. Looked up from germline, CDR1 is MNHNS and CDR2 is SASEGT. The CDR3 covers 15 residues. The CDR3 DNA follows: TGTGCCAGCCGCCTCGGCAGGGCCGACACCGGGGAGCTGTTTTTT. Amino acid sequence: CASRLGRADTGELFF.

The DNA for the CDR3 is TGTGCCAGCAGTTTAGACAGGGGCTCACCCCTCCACTTT. Protein sequence: CASSLDRGSPLHF. The chain couples TRBV28 to TRBJ1-6, with 8 nucleotides matching TRBD1. Germline V lookup: CDR1 MDHEN, CDR2 SYDVKM. V shed 2 bases and J 10 bases; nucleotides not matched to a gene: 1. The CDR3 totals 13 residues.

The V call is TRBV7-9, the J call TRBJ2-2; D is ambiguous. Germline V gene data show CDR1 as SEHNR and CDR2 as FQNEAQ (reference sequence). V was trimmed by 2 bases and J by 2 bases, leaving 3 bases between them. The CDR3 contains 13 residues. DNA of the CDR3: TGTGCCAGCAGCTTAACTAACACCGGGGAGCTGTTTTTT. It specifies CASSLTNTGELFF.

This clone was picked up one time. Other DNA variants within this sample encode the same CDR3. The V gene is TRBV7-9, the J gene TRBJ2-1; 10 bases fit TRBD1. V lost 1 base to trimming and J lost 7 bases; unmatched junction nucleotides: 4. This CDR3 contains 15 residues. CDR1 and CDR2 from the germline V gene are SEHNR and FQNEAQ (reference sequence). This chain's CDR3 is CASSLGGDRGNEQFF. The CDR3, as DNA: TGTGCCAGCAGCTTAGGGGGGGACAGGGGAAATGAGCAGTTCTTC.

The chain recombines TRBV5-6 with TRBJ1-1; the D gene is possibly TRBD1 (5 bases). Germline CDR1 is SGHDT and CDR2 is YYEEEE. The CDR3 consists of 15 residues. The germline V and J ends were trimmed by 4 bases and 5 bases, with 18 bases remaining between them. The CDR3 nucleotides are TGTGCCAGCAGCCCCTCTACGACAGTTTGGACTGAAGCTTTCTTT. Protein product: CASSPSTTVWTEAFF.

V gene TRBV11-2 combines with J gene TRBJ2-3; the match to TRBD2 covers 13 bases. Looked up from germline, CDR1 is SGHAT and CDR2 is FQNNGV. The CDR3 extends over 14 amino acids. The J segment lost 7 bases and the V segment lost 5 bases, leaving 3 bases of the junction unmatched. CDR3 amino acids: CASSVGTSGNTQYF. CDR3 sequence (DNA): TGTGCCAGCAGCGTTGGGACTAGCGGGAATACGCAGTATTTT.

This rearrangement joins TRBV19 to TRBJ1-1; D ambiguous. Germline lookup yields CDR1 LNHDA and CDR2 SQIVND (reference sequence). Trimming stripped 3 bases from V and 0 bases from J, with 11 bases between. This CDR3 comprises 15 residues. CDR3 in amino acids: CASSILGGMNTEAFF. CDR3 DNA: TGTGCCAGTAGTATCTTAGGCGGAATGAACACTGAAGCTTTCTTT.

Note on this clone: An end of the junction differs from the germline gene, which may be a read error. The rearrangement links TRBV7-9 to TRBJ2-7; the D is unclear. This CDR3 has 12 residues. Germline loops: CDR1 SEHNR, CDR2 FQNEAQ (reference sequence). The CDR3 sequence is CSSSPTVYEQYF. CDR3 nucleotides: TGTTCCAGCAGCCCGACTGTATACGAGCAGTACTTC.

CDR3 nucleotide sequence: TGTGCCAGCAGTTACTCGAGACAGGGAGCCAATGAGCAGTTCTTC. Its translation: CASSYSRQGANEQFF. The gene calls are TRBV6-5 and TRBJ2-1; 7 bases map to TRBD1. CDR1 and CDR2 from the germline V gene are MNHEY and SVGAGI. This CDR3 spans 15 amino acids. V dropped 0 bases and J dropped 6; count of bases not matched to a gene: 5.

This sequence joins TRBV19 and TRBJ2-1; 7 bases are a match to TRBD1. V lost 4 bases and J lost 5; bases outside the gene matches: 8. Germline lookup yields CDR1 LNHDA and CDR2 SQIVND (reference sequence). This CDR3 is 15 amino acids long. Here the CDR3 reads CASSTSRDRDNEQFF. CDR3 in DNA: TGTGCCAGTAGTACCTCCCGGGACAGAGACAATGAGCAGTTCTTC. Combining the CDR3 with reference TRBV19 and TRBJ2-1 gives the whole variable domain DGGITQSPKYLFRKEGQNVTLSCEQNLNHDAMYWYRQDPGQGLRLIYYSQIVNDFQKGDIAEGYSVSREKKESFPLTVTSAQKNPTAFYLCASSTSRDRDNEQFFGPGTRLTVL.

V gene TRBV27 combines with J gene TRBJ1-5, with 7 bases matching TRBD1. In germline, CDR1 is MNHEY, CDR2 SMNVEV (reference sequence). CDR3 size: 15 residues. Unmatched junction bases numbered 3, after V lost 4 bases and J lost 0 bases. In DNA form, the CDR3 reads TGTGCCAGCAGTTACACAGGGGCTAGCAATCAGCCCCAGCATTTT. This sequence encodes CASSYTGASNQPQHF.

This chain uses TRBV5-1 with TRBJ2-3; maybe TRBD2 (6 bases). V dropped 5 bases and J dropped 0 bases, with 13 bases sitting between them. This CDR3 is 15 amino acids long. Germline loops: CDR1 SGHRS, CDR2 YFSETQ. In DNA, the CDR3 is TGCGCCAGCAGTCCCGGCGGGGTTAGCACAGATACGCAGTATTTT. This codes for CASSPGGVSTDTQYF. The whole variable domain, remainder taken from reference TRBV5-1 and TRBJ2-3, is KAGVTQTPRYLIKTRGQQVTLSCSPISGHRSVSWYQQTPGQGLQFLFEYFSETQRNKGNFPGRFSGRQFSNSRSEMNVSTLELGDSALYLCASSPGGVSTDTQYFGPGTRLTVL.